This T cell receptor (beta chain) was captured in a study of blood T cell repertoires in COVID-19. Across the study: There were acute and convalescent COVID-19 samples, and they came from the United States, Italy and Spain. In each case, the material was cDNA or gDNA derived from T cells, B-cell-depleted T cells, or PBMCs.

Repertoires were generated with immunoSEQ multiplex PCR, while TCRdb's copy carries only in-frame clones and drops some. The table records roughly 200,000 clones, about 88% of them present only once. The ends were cut back, 6 bases at V and 2 bases at J, with 11 bases in the middle. The CDR3 consists of 14 residues. Germline values: CDR1 MNHEY, CDR2 SVGAGI. This chain joins TRBV6-5 and TRBJ1-5; D remains ambiguous. Sequenced sample: peripheral blood. The source of this sequence is a man between 40 and 49 years old with active or convalescent COVID-19. The CDR3 DNA follows: TGTGCCAGCAGCCAAGGCAGCGGCAATCAGCCCCAGCATTTT. This encodes CASSQGSGNQPQHF.